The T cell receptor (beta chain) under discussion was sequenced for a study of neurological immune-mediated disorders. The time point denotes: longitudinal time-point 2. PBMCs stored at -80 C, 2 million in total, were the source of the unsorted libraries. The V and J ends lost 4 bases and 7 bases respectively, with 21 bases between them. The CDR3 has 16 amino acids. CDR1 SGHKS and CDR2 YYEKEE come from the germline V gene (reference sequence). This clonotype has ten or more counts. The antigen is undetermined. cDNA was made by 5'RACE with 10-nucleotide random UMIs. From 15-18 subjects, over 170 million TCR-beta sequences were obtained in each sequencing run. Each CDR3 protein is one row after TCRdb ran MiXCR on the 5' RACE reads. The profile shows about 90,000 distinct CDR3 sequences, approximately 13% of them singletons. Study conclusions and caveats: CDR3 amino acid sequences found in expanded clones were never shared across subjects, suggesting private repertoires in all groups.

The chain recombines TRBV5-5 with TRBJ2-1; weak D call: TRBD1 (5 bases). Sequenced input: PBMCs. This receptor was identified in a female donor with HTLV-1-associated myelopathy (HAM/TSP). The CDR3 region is CASSPGGGAFFNEQFF. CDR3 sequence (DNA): TGTGCCAGCAGCCCGGGTGGTGGGGCGTTTTTTAATGAGCAGTTCTTC.